This passage covers 6 T cell receptor beta chains from one sample sequenced in a study of response to subunit inactivated influenza vaccine. One entry per CDR3 protein results from TCRdb running MiXCR on the RT-PCR reads. The sample carries about 800,000 distinct CDR3 sequences, approximately 21% recorded once. The source was PBMCs from blood, collected more than 4 days after vaccination. These TCRs come from a man in his forties or fifties who received an inactivated influenza vaccine.

The J gene is TRBJ2-7, the V gene TRBV20-1; the D is unclear. The CDR3 covers 15 residues. In germline, CDR1 is DFQATT, CDR2 SNEGSKA (reference sequence). Trimming pared 0 bases from V and 4 bases from J, leaving 16 bases between. The CDR3 is CSARDGRYYLYEQYF. The CDR3 region has the DNA TGCAGTGCTAGAGATGGGCGGTATTACCTTTACGAGCAGTACTTC.

This rearrangement joins TRBV12-3 or TRBV12-4 to TRBJ1-6; 10 positions agree with TRBD1. The CDR3 is 15 residues long. Germline trimming cut 6 bases from V and 10 bases from J; bases unmatched to any gene: 9. This CDR3 is CASSLDRGRLSPLHF. Written as DNA, the CDR3 is TGTGCCAGCAGCCTCGACAGGGGGCGATTGTCACCCCTCCACTTT.

This clonotype was found a few times. The chain recombines TRBV4-3 with TRBJ2-1; 14 bases align to TRBD2. The CDR3 sequence is 17 residues long. V dropped 0 bases and J dropped 8; count of bases not matched to a gene: 6. Per the germline V gene, CDR1 is LGHNA and CDR2 is YSLEER. The CDR3 here is CASSQDWTSGRSHEQFF. CDR3 bases: TGCGCCAGCAGCCAAGATTGGACTAGCGGGAGGTCCCATGAGCAGTTCTTC.

The rearrangement joins TRBV5-1 to TRBJ2-5; weak D call: TRBD1 (5 bases). V lost 0 bases and J lost 1, with 13 bases in between. In germline, CDR1 is SGHRS, CDR2 YFSETQ. There are 16 residues in the CDR3. The CDR3 sequence is CASSLGTRTPQETQYF. CDR3 bases: TGCGCCAGCAGCTTGGGGACACGCACTCCCCAAGAGACCCAGTACTTC.

The chain carries TRBV20-1 and TRBJ2-1; 8 bases align to TRBD2. Trimming cost V 0 bases and J 3 bases; bases outside gene matches: 13. Germline V gene sequence: CDR1 DFQATT, CDR2 SNEGSKA (reference sequence). The CDR3 contains 18 residues. The CDR3 reads CSARDELRTSGVYNEQFF. Here the CDR3 DNA reads TGCAGTGCTAGAGACGAGCTGAGAACTAGCGGAGTCTACAATGAGCAGTTCTTC.

The chain is built from TRBV20-1 and TRBJ2-7, with 10 bases lining up with TRBD2. Trimming cost V 0 bases and J 0 bases; bases outside gene matches: 8. The CDR3 is made up of 17 amino acids. The germline CDR1 and CDR2 sequences are DFQATT and SNEGSKA (reference sequence). The CDR3 spells CSAREYTSGVSSYEQYF. The CDR3 nucleotides read TGCAGTGCTAGAGAATACACTAGCGGGGTTAGCTCCTACGAGCAGTACTTC.